A selection of T cell receptor beta chains follows, all from one sample in a study of T cells in Graves' hyperthyroidism and ophthalmopathy. One entry per CDR3 protein results from TCRdb running MiXCR on the multiplex PCR reads. This sample has about 380,000 distinct CDR3 sequences; less than 20% occur once, and the top ten carry 40%. Sequenced material: blood. All receptors derive from a man aged 18 to 29 with Graves' ophthalmopathy. The CDR3 runs from the conserved cysteine through the conserved F or W. A D gene is named only where the DNA matches it firmly. Clone size is shown for a subset of rows, as once, few, many or a class of expanded clone.

v_call: TRBV27; clone_size: many; j_call: TRBJ1-2; d_call: TRBD1; cdr3_nt: TGTGCCAGCAGCCCGGACAGGTTCTATGGCTACACCTTC; cdr3_aa: CASSPDRFYGYTF
v_call: TRBV11-2; clone_size: -; j_call: TRBJ2-5; d_call: -; cdr3_nt: TGTGCCAGCAGCTTAGATGGGGGGCGCGATCAAGAGACCCAGTACTTC; cdr3_aa: CASSLDGGRDQETQYF
v_call: TRBV5-1; clone_size: many; j_call: TRBJ1-1; d_call: TRBD1; cdr3_nt: TGTGCCAGCAGCTTAGCAGGGGGGAACACTGAAGCTTTCTTT; cdr3_aa: CASSLAGGNTEAFF
v_call: TRBV2; clone_size: once; j_call: TRBJ1-1; d_call: TRBD1; cdr3_nt: TGTGCCAGCAGTGGGACAGGGGGCCAAAGAGCTGAAGCTTTCTTT; cdr3_aa: CASSGTGGQRAEAFF
v_call: TRBV7-6; clone_size: many; j_call: TRBJ2-5; d_call: TRBD2; cdr3_nt: TGTGCCAGCAGCACTTACGGGGGGGCCTGGGAGACCCAGTACTTC; cdr3_aa: CASSTYGGAWETQYF
v_call: TRBV7-3; clone_size: many; j_call: TRBJ1-1; d_call: -; cdr3_nt: TGTGCCAGCAGCCAGACGGGAATGAACACTGAAGCTTTCTTT; cdr3_aa: CASSQTGMNTEAFF
v_call: TRBV29-1; clone_size: many; j_call: TRBJ1-2; d_call: -; cdr3_nt: TGCAGCGCACAGGGAAACTATGGCTACACCTTC; cdr3_aa: CSAQGNYGYTF
v_call: TRBV3-1; clone_size: few; j_call: TRBJ1-2; d_call: -; cdr3_nt: TGTGCCAGCAGCCAAGAAACCCTGTCTGGCTACACCTTC; cdr3_aa: CASSQETLSGYTF
v_call: TRBV20-1; clone_size: many; j_call: TRBJ2-1; d_call: -; cdr3_nt: TGCAGTGCTAGAGATGTTTGGGGGGCGAATGAGCAGTTCTTC; cdr3_aa: CSARDVWGANEQFF
v_call: TRBV5-6; clone_size: -; j_call: TRBJ1-6; d_call: -; cdr3_nt: TGTGCCAGCAGCATGGCAGGGCCTAATTCACCCCTCCACTTT; cdr3_aa: CASSMAGPNSPLHF
v_call: TRBV12-3/TRBV12-4; clone_size: many; j_call: TRBJ1-5; d_call: -; cdr3_nt: TGTGCCAGCAGTTTAGGAAGTAGACACAATCAGCCCCAGCATTTT; cdr3_aa: CASSLGSRHNQPQHF
v_call: TRBV6-1; clone_size: -; j_call: TRBJ2-3; d_call: -; cdr3_nt: TGTGCCAGCAGTCGACAGATCGGCACGTCCACAGATACGCAGTATTTT; cdr3_aa: CASSRQIGTSTDTQYF
v_call: TRBV27; clone_size: many; j_call: TRBJ1-6; d_call: -; cdr3_nt: TGTGCCAGCAGTCCCAGGGGTTCACCCCTCCACTTT; cdr3_aa: CASSPRGSPLHF
v_call: TRBV4-1; clone_size: -; j_call: TRBJ2-4; d_call: -; cdr3_nt: TGCGCCAGCAGCCAAGAAGCGGCAGACGAAAACATTCAGTACTTC; cdr3_aa: CASSQEAADENIQYF
v_call: TRBV11-2; clone_size: many; j_call: TRBJ1-2; d_call: -; cdr3_nt: TGTGCCAGCAGCTTAGAGGAAGGGGTTCCGGGGGGCTACACCTTC; cdr3_aa: CASSLEEGVPGGYTF
v_call: TRBV7-3; clone_size: -; j_call: TRBJ2-2; d_call: -; cdr3_nt: TGTGCCAGCAGCCCTAGGAGGACAGACCCTCGGCTGTTTTTT; cdr3_aa: CASSPRRTDPRLFF
v_call: TRBV7-8; clone_size: many; j_call: TRBJ1-2; d_call: TRBD1; cdr3_nt: TGTGCCAGCAGCCCCGGGACAGAGGCTAACTATGGCTACACCTTC; cdr3_aa: CASSPGTEANYGYTF
v_call: TRBV6-1; clone_size: many; j_call: TRBJ1-3; d_call: -; cdr3_nt: TGTGCCAGCAGCAGCTGGCAGGGTGTTGGAAACACCATATATTTT; cdr3_aa: CASSSWQGVGNTIYF
v_call: TRBV6-5; clone_size: -; j_call: TRBJ1-5; d_call: TRBD1; cdr3_nt: TGTGCCAGCAGTTACCCGACAGGGGGGTCCTATAGCAATCAGCCCCAGCATTTT; cdr3_aa: CASSYPTGGSYSNQPQHF
v_call: TRBV24-1; clone_size: -; j_call: TRBJ2-1; d_call: -; cdr3_nt: TGTGCCACCACCGGGTCCATAAACAATGAGCAGTTCTTC; cdr3_aa: CATTGSINNEQFF
v_call: TRBV6-1; clone_size: many; j_call: TRBJ2-3; d_call: TRBD2; cdr3_nt: TGTGCCAGCAGGGTAGCGGGGGTCCCAGATACGCAGTATTTT; cdr3_aa: CASRVAGVPDTQYF
v_call: TRBV18; clone_size: many; j_call: TRBJ2-5; d_call: TRBD1; cdr3_nt: TGTGCCAGCTCACGCGCGGGACAGGGAGAAGAGACCCAGTACTTC; cdr3_aa: CASSRAGQGEETQYF
v_call: TRBV2; clone_size: many; j_call: TRBJ1-1; d_call: TRBD1; cdr3_nt: TGTGCCGCTAGACAGGGGGTAGGCACTGAAGCTTTCTTT; cdr3_aa: CAARQGVGTEAFF
v_call: TRBV12-3/TRBV12-4; clone_size: -; j_call: TRBJ2-1; d_call: -; cdr3_nt: TGTGCCAGCAGTTCCCTCACTAGCCGGCAGTTCTTC; cdr3_aa: CASSSLTSRQFF
v_call: TRBV5-8; clone_size: many; j_call: TRBJ2-1; d_call: -; cdr3_nt: TGTGCCAGCAGCTTGGAGGGGCAGCACCACGAGCAGTTCTTC; cdr3_aa: CASSLEGQHHEQFF